The entry below gives a single T cell receptor beta chain sequence along with its context. The antigen remains undetermined. The data stem from a study of T cells after posttransplantation cyclophosphamide. The CDR3 totals 17 residues. Germline lookup yields CDR1 ENHRY and CDR2 SYGVKD. J gave up 4 bases and V 2 bases, and 8 bases lay outside the gene matches. Study-level points and caveats: Later post-transplant blood repertoires were often dominated by donor CD8+ memory clones. Recipient CMV seropositivity and CMV reactivation strongly tracked TRB clonality. Blood and skin or GI T cell repertoires showed limited TRB overlap.

Measured with immunoSEQ multiplex PCR; TCRdb has only the in-frame clones, and not every one. The sample has around 10,000 clones, approximately 90% seen once. Control samples came 1 year after myeloablative marrow transplants with methotrexate plus calcineurin inhibitor. V and J are TRBV10-3 and TRBJ2-3, with 11 bases fitting TRBD2. This sample comprised PBMCs, obtained after an allogeneic stem cell transplant with a calcineurin inhibitor and methotrexate. The TCR sequence derives from a male patient between 25 and 40 years old who received an allogeneic stem cell transplant from an unrelated donor, was CMV-positive, and had no GVHD. Some T cells could come from the graft donor. CDR3 DNA sequence: TGTGCCATCAGTGAGGAGGGTAGCGGGAGGGCGCCAGATACGCAGTATTTT. As protein: CAISEEGSGRAPDTQYF.